These 28 T cell receptor beta chains were sequenced from one sample in a study of blood T cell repertoires in COVID-19. Produced via immunoSEQ multiplex PCR; TCRdb's table is partial and in-frame only. The sample carries fewer than 200,000 clones, 80% recorded once. What was sequenced was peripheral blood. The receptor set was obtained from a man aged 65 to 85 with active or convalescent COVID-19.

This clone was observed once. The chain joins TRBV6-2 or TRBV6-3 to TRBJ2-2; the match to TRBD2 covers 7 bases. Germline V CDR1 and CDR2: MNHEY, SVGEGT. Unmatched junction bases numbered 7, after V lost 0 bases and J lost 0 bases. This CDR3 region has 18 residues. The CDR3 bases are TGTGCCAGCAGTTACTCGGGAGGGCGGCCGTCGAACACCGGGGAGCTGTTTTTT. It is translated as CASSYSGGRPSNTGELFF.

This clone has just one count. The rearrangement joins TRBV29-1 to TRBJ1-1, with D unresolved. Germline-derived CDR1 and CDR2 are SQVTM and ANQGSEA. Trimming shortened V by 6 bases and J by 5 bases, and 22 bases separated the two germline ends. The CDR3 sequence is 15 residues long. CDR3 in amino acids: CSVQDPGSSRTEAFF. The CDR3 region has the DNA TGCAGCGTGCAAGATCCCGGGAGCTCCCGTACTGAAGCTTTCTTT.

The J gene is TRBJ1-2, the V gene TRBV5-6; D might be TRBD1 (5 bases). The germline V gene encodes CDR1 SGHDT and CDR2 YYEEEE. The length of the CDR3 is 14 residues. V was cut by 0 bases and J by 4 bases, with 10 bases left in between. The CDR3 DNA reads as TGTGCCAGCAGCTTGGATAGGGGTTCCTATGGCTACACCTTC. Translated: CASSLDRGSYGYTF.

The chain joins TRBV6-1 to TRBJ1-2, with 7 bases fitting TRBD1. The CDR3 loop spans 17 amino acids. Germline V gene sequence: CDR1 MNHNS, CDR2 SASEGT. V lost 2 bases to trimming and J lost 2 bases; unmatched junction nucleotides: 11. CDR3 sequence reads: CASSEHLGTDLNYGYTF. CDR3 sequence (DNA): TGTGCCAGCAGTGAACACCTCGGGACAGACTTAAACTATGGCTACACCTTC.

The chain carries TRBV11-2 and TRBJ2-1; D might be TRBD1 (6 bases). The CDR3 sequence is 15 residues long. The V end lost 0 bases, the J end lost 6 bases, and 12 bases lay between the germline ends. Germline V CDR1 and CDR2: SGHAT, FQNNGV. CDR3 residues: CASSLEYRAPNEQFF. The DNA of the CDR3 is TGTGCCAGCAGCTTAGAGTACAGGGCGCCCAATGAGCAGTTCTTC.

The chain links TRBV6-8 to TRBJ2-7, with D tentatively TRBD2 (5 bases). Between the trimmed V and J ends, which lost 8 bases and 1 base, there was a span of 12 bases. CDR1 is MNHGY, CDR2 SAAAGT, per germline. The CDR3 loop spans 13 amino acids. The CDR3 here is CASQGEGSYEQYF. In DNA, the CDR3 is TGTGCCAGCCAAGGAGAGGGTTCCTACGAGCAGTACTTC.

This sequence joins TRBV19 and TRBJ2-7; D gene unclear. V lost 5 bases and J 2 bases, leaving 4 bases between the germline ends. The germline V gene encodes CDR1 LNHDA and CDR2 SQIVND (reference sequence). This CDR3 contains 11 residues. CDR3: CASSGTYEQYF. The CDR3 DNA sequence: TGTGCCAGTAGTGGCACCTACGAGCAGTACTTC.

The chain carries TRBV19 and TRBJ2-7; TRBD1 matches at 9 bases. Germline V gene sequence: CDR1 LNHDA, CDR2 SQIVND (reference sequence). J lost 6 bases, V lost 5 bases, and 5 bases had no gene match. This CDR3 region has 13 residues. The CDR3 region has the DNA TGTGCCAGTAGTGGGGACAGGGCACGCGAGCAGTACTTC. This codes for CASSGDRAREQYF. The entire variable domain, with the rest obtained from reference TRBV19 and TRBJ2-7, is as follows: DGGITQSPKYLFRKEGQNVTLSCEQNLNHDAMYWYRQDPGQGLRLIYYSQIVNDFQKGDIAEGYSVSREKKESFPLTVTSAQKNPTAFYLCASSGDRAREQYFGPGTRLTVT.

This chain uses TRBV9 with TRBJ2-2, with 9 bases aligning to TRBD1. In germline, CDR1 is SGDLS, CDR2 YYNGEE. The CDR3 covers 17 residues. J lost 0 bases, V lost 2 bases, and 5 bases had no gene match. CDR3 sequence: CASSVWGTGTNTGELFF. The CDR3 region has the DNA TGTGCCAGCAGCGTGTGGGGGACAGGGACGAACACCGGGGAGCTGTTTTTT.

This clone appeared a few times. The chain employs TRBV5-1 and TRBJ1-2; 7 bases are a match to TRBD1. The germline V gene encodes CDR1 SGHRS and CDR2 YFSETQ. This CDR3 spans 15 amino acids. After removal of 0 bases from V and 4 bases from J, the junction contained 6 bases not matched to a gene. This CDR3 is CASSLGQGGAYGYTF. CDR3 in DNA: TGCGCCAGCAGCTTGGGACAGGGAGGCGCCTATGGCTACACCTTC.

The chain recombines TRBV27 with TRBJ1-5, with D perhaps TRBD1 (6 bases). V lost 1 base and J lost 11, with 12 bases in between. CDR1 is MNHEY, CDR2 SMNVEV, per germline (reference sequence). The CDR3 extends over 13 amino acids. This chain's CDR3 is CASSLWSQGSQHF. The CDR3 DNA is TGTGCCAGCAGTTTATGGTCTCAGGGGTCCCAGCATTTT.

The gene calls are TRBV7-9 and TRBJ2-1; the match to TRBD2 covers 11 bases. Per the germline V gene, CDR1 is SEHNR and CDR2 is FQNEAQ (reference sequence). With 0 bases clipped from V and 6 bases from J, the junction kept 4 bases outside the gene matches. The CDR3 runs to 16 residues. The CDR3 sequence: CASSLAPGTSGNEQFF. In DNA, the CDR3 is TGTGCCAGCAGCTTAGCTCCGGGGACTAGCGGCAATGAGCAGTTCTTC.

V usage is TRBV6-5 and J usage is TRBJ2-7; 7 bases are a match to TRBD1. Germline V gene lookup returns CDR1 MNHEY and CDR2 SVGAGI. This CDR3 contains 14 residues. V dropped 7 bases and J dropped 2; count of bases not matched to a gene: 8. CDR3 protein: CASKGAFATYEQYF. CDR3 in DNA: TGTGCCAGCAAGGGGGCGTTTGCGACCTACGAGCAGTACTTC.

The chain joins TRBV7-2 to TRBJ2-5, with D hard to call. The CDR3 covers 14 residues. V lost 0 bases and J lost 3, with 8 bases in between. Germline assignment: CDR1 SGHTA and CDR2 FQGNSA. CDR3 region: CASSLAHLKETQYF. The CDR3 region has the DNA TGTGCCAGCAGCTTAGCCCACCTAAAAGAGACCCAGTACTTC.

The chain has TRBV5-6 and TRBJ2-1, with D maybe TRBD1 (6 bases). This CDR3 comprises 15 residues. Per the germline V gene, CDR1 is SGHDT and CDR2 is YYEEEE. Trimming removed 6 bases at V and 4 bases at J, with 17 bases between. The CDR3 nucleotides read TGTGCCAGCACCTCAAACTCCAGGGGTTACAATGAGCAGTTCTTC. Translating it yields CASTSNSRGYNEQFF.

This clone appeared a few times. The V gene is TRBV6-1, the J gene TRBJ2-7; the D is unclear. Per the germline V gene, CDR1 is MNHNS and CDR2 is SASEGT. The CDR3 runs to 14 residues. Trimming pared 0 bases from V and 2 bases from J, leaving 8 bases between. The CDR3 region has the DNA TGTGCCAGCAGTGAAGCGATTCTAACCTACGAGCAGTACTTC. It translates to CASSEAILTYEQYF.

The chain uses TRBV6-5 and TRBJ1-1, with D possibly being TRBD1 (5 bases). Germline assignment: CDR1 MNHEY and CDR2 SVGAGI. Trimming stripped 7 bases from V and 1 base from J, with 13 bases between. CDR3 size: 14 residues. The CDR3 DNA is TGTGCCAGCAAGGGCGGCGGGGGGAACACTGAAGCTTTCTTT. It specifies CASKGGGGNTEAFF.

The chain is built from TRBV19 and TRBJ1-3; possible D gene TRBD1, 6 bases. The CDR3 has 14 amino acids. Germline V gene sequence: CDR1 LNHDA, CDR2 SQIVND (reference sequence). V was pared by 6 bases and J by 0 bases, with 9 bases between. Here the CDR3 reads CASRTGSSGNTIYF. Here the CDR3 DNA reads TGTGCCAGTAGGACAGGAAGCTCTGGAAACACCATATATTTT. Together with reference TRBV19 and TRBJ1-3, the CDR3 gives the full variable domain: DGGITQSPKYLFRKEGQNVTLSCEQNLNHDAMYWYRQDPGQGLRLIYYSQIVNDFQKGDIAEGYSVSREKKESFPLTVTSAQKNPTAFYLCASRTGSSGNTIYFGEGSWLTVV.

This chain uses TRBV27 with TRBJ1-1; D perhaps matches TRBD1 (6 bases). Germline CDR1 and CDR2: MNHEY and SMNVEV (reference sequence). This CDR3 spans 14 amino acids. The germline V and J ends were trimmed by 6 bases and 7 bases, with 18 bases remaining between them. The CDR3 region has the DNA TGTGCCAGCAGCATAGGCAGGGGAACAGGTGAAGCTTTCTTT. Translated, it gives CASSIGRGTGEAFF.

The gene calls are TRBV2 and TRBJ1-3; D might be TRBD1 (6 bases). Trimming left V 4 bases short and J 0 bases short, with 10 bases between. The CDR3 consists of 15 residues. Germline V CDR1 and CDR2: SNHLY, FYNNEI. The chain's CDR3 is CASSGGTISGNTIYF. The CDR3 nucleotides read TGTGCCAGCAGTGGGGGGACAATCTCTGGAAACACCATATATTTT. Full variable domain (missing parts from reference TRBV2 and TRBJ1-3): EPEVTQTPSHQVTQMGQEVILRCVPISNHLYFYWYRQILGQKVEFLVSFYNNEISEKSEIFDDQFSVERPDGSNFTLKIRSTKLEDSAMYFCASSGGTISGNTIYFGEGSWLTVV.

The V gene is TRBV28, the J gene TRBJ2-7, with 10 bases identical to TRBD1. CDR3 length: 15 residues. The J segment lost 5 bases and the V segment lost 6 bases, leaving 10 bases of the junction unmatched. Germline values: CDR1 MDHEN, CDR2 SYDVKM. CDR3 sequence (DNA): TGTGCCAGCAGCCAACCCGGGACAGGGGACAACGAGCAGTACTTC. Amino acids: CASSQPGTGDNEQYF.

Comment on this clone: This specimen includes other DNA sequences encoding the same CDR3. The chain recombines TRBV12-3 or TRBV12-4 with TRBJ1-5; 7 bases agree with TRBD1. CDR3 length: 13 residues. V was pared by 3 bases and J by 7 bases, with 3 bases of the junction left unmatched. The CDR3 bases are TGTGCCAGCAGTTTGGACAGGCGACAGCCCCAGCATTTT. Its protein is CASSLDRRQPQHF.

The V gene is TRBV2, the J gene TRBJ1-2; the match to TRBD1 covers 9 bases. V shed 9 bases, J shed 4 bases, and the junction held 6 bases outside the gene matches. The CDR3 is 13 residues long. CDR1 is SNHLY, CDR2 FYNNEI, per germline. CDR3 sequence (DNA): TGTGCCAGTATTACGGGACAGGGCTATGGCTACACCTTC. It encodes CASITGQGYGYTF.

This clone was seen a handful of times. V usage is TRBV2 and J usage is TRBJ2-1, with 14 bases aligning to TRBD2. V was clipped by 6 bases and J by 8 bases; unmatched bases: 9. Germline V gene lookup returns CDR1 SNHLY and CDR2 FYNNEI. The CDR3 runs 16 residues. This CDR3 reads CASRAKTSGRAHEQFF. As DNA, the CDR3 is TGTGCCAGCAGGGCTAAGACTAGCGGGAGGGCCCATGAGCAGTTCTTC.

The chain has TRBV18 and TRBJ1-2; 8 bases agree with TRBD1. Germline CDR1 reads KGHSH; CDR2 reads LQKENI. The V gene end was trimmed by 2 bases and the J gene end by 8 bases; junction bases not matched to a gene: 1. This CDR3 contains 12 residues. CDR3 region: CASSPAGGGYTF. The CDR3 coding sequence is TGTGCCAGCTCACCAGCAGGGGGCGGCTACACCTTC.

The chain recombines TRBV7-8 with TRBJ2-7; tentatively, D is TRBD2 (7 bases). The V end was cut by 5 bases, the J end by 2 bases, with 16 bases between. This CDR3 region has 15 residues. Looked up from germline, CDR1 is SGHVS and CDR2 is FQNEAQ. This chain's CDR3 is CASSRGGRGTYEQYF. In nucleotides, the CDR3 is TGTGCCAGCAGCCGAGGGGGGAGGGGAACCTACGAGCAGTACTTC.

This clone was observed once. V gene TRBV15 combines with J gene TRBJ2-1, with TRBD2 identical over 7 bases. Trimming cost V 4 bases and J 0 bases; bases outside gene matches: 9. This CDR3 comprises 17 residues. Germline values: CDR1 LNHNV, CDR2 YYDKDF (reference sequence). The CDR3 spells CATSTNLAESSYNEQFF. The CDR3 nucleotides are TGTGCCACCAGCACTAACCTAGCGGAGAGCTCCTACAATGAGCAGTTCTTC.

The chain employs TRBV7-9 and TRBJ2-1; tentatively, D is TRBD2 (6 bases). Germline loops: CDR1 SEHNR, CDR2 FQNEAQ (reference sequence). This CDR3 has 15 amino acids. V lost 5 bases and J lost 8, with 19 bases in between. The CDR3 DNA reads TGTGCCAGCAGCGGAGGGGACTGGTCCCGGGATGAGCAGTTCTTC. Translated, it gives CASSGGDWSRDEQFF.